The clone carrying this T cell receptor (beta chain) has a handful of counts. The sample is drawn from a study of blood T cell repertoires in COVID-19. Libraries were prepared by immunoSEQ multiplex PCR; TCRdb keeps only in-frame clonotypes and omits some of them. The sample has about 220,000 clones; about 80% are singletons. The V gene's germline CDR1 is LNHNV and CDR2 YYDKDF (reference sequence). The CDR3 length is 15 residues. After removal of 5 bases from V and 1 base from J, the junction contained 6 bases not matched to a gene. Ages ranged from roughly 18 to 100 years, with residence in more than 20 US areas.

Sequencing was carried out using PBMCs or T cells enriched from blood (not recorded which). This clonotype was sampled from a woman between 35 and 50 years old with acute COVID-19. The chain uses TRBV15 and TRBJ2-7, with 9 bases matching TRBD1. The CDR3 region has the DNA TGTGCCACCAGCCTAAGGACAGGGGTATCCTACGAGCAGTACTTC. It is translated as CATSLRTGVSYEQYF.